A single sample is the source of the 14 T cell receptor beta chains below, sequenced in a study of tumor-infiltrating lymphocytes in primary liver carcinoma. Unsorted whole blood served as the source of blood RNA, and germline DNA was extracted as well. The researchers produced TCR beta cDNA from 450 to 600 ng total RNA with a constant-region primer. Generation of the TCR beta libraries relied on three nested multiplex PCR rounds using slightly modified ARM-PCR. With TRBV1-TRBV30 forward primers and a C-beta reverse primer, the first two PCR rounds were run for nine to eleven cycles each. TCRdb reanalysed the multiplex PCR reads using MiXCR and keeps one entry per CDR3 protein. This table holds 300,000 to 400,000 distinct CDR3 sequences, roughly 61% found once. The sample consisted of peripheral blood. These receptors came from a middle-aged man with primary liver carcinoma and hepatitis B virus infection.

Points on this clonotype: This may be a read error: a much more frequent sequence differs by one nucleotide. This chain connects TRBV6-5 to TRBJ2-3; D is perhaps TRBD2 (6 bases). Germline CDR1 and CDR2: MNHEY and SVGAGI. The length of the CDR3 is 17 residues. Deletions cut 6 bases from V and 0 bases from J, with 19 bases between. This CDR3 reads CASSRGATSSSTDTQYF. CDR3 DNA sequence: TGTGCCAGCAGCCGCGGAGCCACTAGCTCCAGCACAGATACGCAGTATTTT.

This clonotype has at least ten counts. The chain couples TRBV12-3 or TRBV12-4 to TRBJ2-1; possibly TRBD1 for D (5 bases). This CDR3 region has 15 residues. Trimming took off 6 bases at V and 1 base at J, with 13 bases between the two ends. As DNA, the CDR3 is TGTGCCAGCAGGAAAGGGGCTGGTTCCTACAATGAGCAGTTCTTC. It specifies CASRKGAGSYNEQFF.

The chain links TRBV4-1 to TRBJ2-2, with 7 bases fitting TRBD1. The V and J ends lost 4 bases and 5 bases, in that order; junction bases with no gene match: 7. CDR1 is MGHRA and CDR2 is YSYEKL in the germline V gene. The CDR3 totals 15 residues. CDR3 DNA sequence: TGCGCCAGCAGCCCCCCGGACAGGATAACCGGGGAGCTGTTTTTT. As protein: CASSPPDRITGELFF.

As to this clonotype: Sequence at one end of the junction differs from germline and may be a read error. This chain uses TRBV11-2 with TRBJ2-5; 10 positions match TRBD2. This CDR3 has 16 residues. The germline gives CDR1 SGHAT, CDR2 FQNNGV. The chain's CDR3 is CASSTRTSGYQGTQYF. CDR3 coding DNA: TGTGCCAGCAGCACGAGGACTAGCGGTTATCAAGGGACCCAGTACTTC. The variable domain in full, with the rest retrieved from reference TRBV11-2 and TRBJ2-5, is EAGVAQSPRYKIIEKRQSVAFWCNPISGHATLYWYQQILGQGPKLLIQFQNNGVVDDSQLPKDRFSAERLKGVDSTLKIQPAKLEDSAVYLCASSTRTSGYQGTQYFGPGTRLLVL.

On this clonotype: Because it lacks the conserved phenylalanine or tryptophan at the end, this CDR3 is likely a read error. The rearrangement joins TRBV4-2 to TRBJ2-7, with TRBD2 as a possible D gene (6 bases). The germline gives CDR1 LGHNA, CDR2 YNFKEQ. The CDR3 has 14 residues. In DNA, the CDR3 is TGTGCCAGTAGCCAAGATATACTGGGGAGGGAGCAGTACCTC. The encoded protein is CASSQDILGREQYL.

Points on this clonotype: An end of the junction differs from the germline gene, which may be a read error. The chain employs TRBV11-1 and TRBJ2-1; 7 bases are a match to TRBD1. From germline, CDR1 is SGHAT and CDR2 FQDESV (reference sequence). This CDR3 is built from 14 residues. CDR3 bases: TGTGCCAGCAGCCTGCAGATCAGGGACAGTGAGAAGTTCTTC. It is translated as CASSLQIRDSEKFF.

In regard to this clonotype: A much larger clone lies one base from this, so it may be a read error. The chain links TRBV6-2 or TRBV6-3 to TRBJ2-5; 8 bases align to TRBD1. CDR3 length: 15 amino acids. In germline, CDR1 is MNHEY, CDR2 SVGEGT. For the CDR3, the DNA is TGTGCCAGCACCAAAGAGGGCAGGGGGCCGGAGACCCATTACTTC. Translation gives CASTKEGRGPETHYF.

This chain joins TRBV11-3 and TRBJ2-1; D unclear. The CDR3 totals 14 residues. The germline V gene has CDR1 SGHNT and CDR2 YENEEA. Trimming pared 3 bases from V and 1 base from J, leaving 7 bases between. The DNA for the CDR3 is TGTGCCAGCAGCTTTGGGGTTTCCTACAATGAGCAGTTCTTC. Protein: CASSFGVSYNEQFF.

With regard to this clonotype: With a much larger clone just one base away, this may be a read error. CDR3 in amino acids: CASSYRGGGQGTQYF. CDR3 bases: TGTGCCAGCAGTTACCGGGGGGGCGGTCAAGGGACCCAGTACTTC. V usage is TRBV6-5 and J usage is TRBJ2-5; 8 bases align to TRBD2. CDR1 and CDR2 from the germline V gene are MNHEY and SVGAGI. CDR3 length: 15 residues.

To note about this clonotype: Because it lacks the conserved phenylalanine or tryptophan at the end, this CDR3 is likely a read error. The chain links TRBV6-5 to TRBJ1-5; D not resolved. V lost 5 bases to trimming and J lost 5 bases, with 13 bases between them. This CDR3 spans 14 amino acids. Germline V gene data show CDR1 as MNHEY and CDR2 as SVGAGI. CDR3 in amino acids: CASSAAEDHQPQHL. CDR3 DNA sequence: TGTGCCAGCAGTGCCGCTGAGGACCATCAGCCCCAGCATCTT.

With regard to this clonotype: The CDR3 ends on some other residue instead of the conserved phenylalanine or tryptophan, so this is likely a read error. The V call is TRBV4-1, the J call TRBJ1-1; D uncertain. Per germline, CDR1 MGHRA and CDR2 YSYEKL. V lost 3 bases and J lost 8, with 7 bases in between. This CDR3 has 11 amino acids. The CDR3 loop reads CASSHSTEAFL. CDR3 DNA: TGCGCCAGCAGCCACTCCACCGAAGCTTTCCTT.

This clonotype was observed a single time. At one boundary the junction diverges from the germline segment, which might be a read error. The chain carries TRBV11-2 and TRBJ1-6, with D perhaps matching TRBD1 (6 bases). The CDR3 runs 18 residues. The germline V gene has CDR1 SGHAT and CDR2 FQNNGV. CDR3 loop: CASSFSGYRASTNSPLHF. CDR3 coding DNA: TGTGCCAGCAGCTTCTCTGGCTACAGGGCCAGTACTAATTCACCTCTCCACTTT.

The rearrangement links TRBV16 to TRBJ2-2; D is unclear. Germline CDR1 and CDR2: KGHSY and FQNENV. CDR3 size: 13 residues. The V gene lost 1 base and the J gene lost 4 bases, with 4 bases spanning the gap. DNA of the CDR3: TGTGCCAGCAGCCAATTCATCACCGGGGAGCTGTTTTTT. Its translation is CASSQFITGELFF.

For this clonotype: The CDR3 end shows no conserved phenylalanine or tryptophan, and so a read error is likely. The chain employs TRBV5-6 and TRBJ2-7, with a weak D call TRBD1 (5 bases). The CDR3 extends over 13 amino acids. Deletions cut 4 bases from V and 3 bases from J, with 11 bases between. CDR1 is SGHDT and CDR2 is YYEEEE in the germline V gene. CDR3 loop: CASSLEQVYEQYS. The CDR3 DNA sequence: TGTGCCAGCAGCCTGGAACAGGTCTACGAGCAGTACTCC.